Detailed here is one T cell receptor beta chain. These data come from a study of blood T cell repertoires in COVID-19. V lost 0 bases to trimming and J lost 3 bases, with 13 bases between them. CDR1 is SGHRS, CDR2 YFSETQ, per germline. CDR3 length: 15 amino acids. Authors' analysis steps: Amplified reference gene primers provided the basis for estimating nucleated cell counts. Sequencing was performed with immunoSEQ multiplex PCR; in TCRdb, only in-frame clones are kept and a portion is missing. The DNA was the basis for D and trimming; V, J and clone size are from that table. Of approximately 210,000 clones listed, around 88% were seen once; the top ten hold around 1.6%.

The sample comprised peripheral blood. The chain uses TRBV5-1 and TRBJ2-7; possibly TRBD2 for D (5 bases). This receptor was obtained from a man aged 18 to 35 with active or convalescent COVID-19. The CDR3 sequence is CASSLGGSGSYEQYF. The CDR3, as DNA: TGCGCCAGCAGCTTGGGCGGGTCTGGGAGCTACGAGCAGTACTTC. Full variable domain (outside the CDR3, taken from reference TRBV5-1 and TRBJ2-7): KAGVTQTPRYLIKTRGQQVTLSCSPISGHRSVSWYQQTPGQGLQFLFEYFSETQRNKGNFPGRFSGRQFSNSRSEMNVSTLELGDSALYLCASSLGGSGSYEQYFGPGTRLTVT.